The 32 T cell receptor beta chains in this list originate from one sample, sequenced in a study of blood T cell repertoires in COVID-19. Produced via immunoSEQ multiplex PCR; TCRdb's table is partial and in-frame only. Altogether some 250,000 clones are present, more than 70% being singletons, with the ten largest covering roughly 8.6%. Input material: peripheral blood. These receptor sequences come from a man between 35 and 55 years old with active or convalescent COVID-19.

The genes are TRBV30 and TRBJ1-1; tentatively, D is TRBD1 (5 bases). The CDR3 contains 12 residues. Germline V CDR1 and CDR2: GTSNPN, SVGIG (reference sequence). The V end lost 0 bases, the J end lost 10 bases, and 12 bases lay between the germline ends. CDR3 bases: TGTGCCTGGAGTGTACTCGGACAACGAGCTTTCTTT. As protein: CAWSVLGQRAFF.

This chain joins TRBV19 and TRBJ1-2; 9 positions match TRBD1. Germline values: CDR1 LNHDA, CDR2 SQIVND (reference sequence). The CDR3 is 16 amino acids. Trimming at V came to 2 bases and at J to 5 bases, leaving 9 bases not matched to a gene. The CDR3 DNA is TGTGCCAGTAGTATAACGACCTGGGACAGGGATTATGGCTACACCTTC. Translation gives CASSITTWDRDYGYTF.

This clone was found a few times. The chain employs TRBV6-6 and TRBJ2-2; possibly TRBD2 for D (8 bases). The germline V gene has CDR1 MNHNY and CDR2 SVGAGI (reference sequence). The CDR3 is 16 amino acids. V was shortened by 6 bases and J by 5 bases, with 19 bases between the two germline ends. The CDR3 DNA is TGTGCCAGCAGGGAAACGGGGGGGACAGAGACCGGGGAGCTGTTTTTT. It is translated as CASRETGGTETGELFF.

The genes are TRBV7-9 and TRBJ2-1, with D tentatively TRBD2 (5 bases). This CDR3 comprises 15 residues. The germline V and J ends were trimmed by 5 bases and 3 bases, with 14 bases remaining between them. Germline V gene sequence: CDR1 SEHNR, CDR2 FQNEAQ (reference sequence). CDR3 coding DNA: TGTGCCAGCAGCCGCGGTGTAGGGAGCTACAATGAGCAGTTCTTC. Protein: CASSRGVGSYNEQFF. Filled out from reference TRBV7-9 and TRBJ2-1, the complete variable domain reads DTGVSQNPRHKITKRGQNVTFRCDPISEHNRLYWYRQTLGQGPEFLTYFQNEAQLEKSRLLSDRFSAERPKGSFSTLEIQRTEQGDSAMYLCASSRGVGSYNEQFFGPGTRLTVL.

The J gene is TRBJ1-3, the V gene TRBV5-1; TRBD1 aligns across 8 bases. There are 18 residues in the CDR3. Germline loops: CDR1 SGHRS, CDR2 YFSETQ. With 0 bases clipped from V and 3 bases from J, the junction kept 11 bases outside the gene matches. In DNA, the CDR3 is TGCGCCAGCAGCTTGGGCCCGACAGGGGCCCTGGGTGGAAACACCATATATTTT. Its translation: CASSLGPTGALGGNTIYF.

The chain uses TRBV9 and TRBJ1-1; D is perhaps TRBD1 (5 bases). CDR1 is SGDLS and CDR2 is YYNGEE in the germline V gene. Deletions cut 0 bases from V and 5 bases from J, with 14 bases between. The CDR3 runs to 15 residues. This chain's CDR3 is CASSVEGHARTEAFF. The CDR3 DNA is TGTGCCAGCAGCGTAGAAGGACACGCGAGAACTGAAGCTTTCTTT.

This chain links TRBV4-3 with TRBJ2-5; 7 nucleotides align to TRBD2. The CDR3 covers 15 residues. The V and J ends lost 0 bases and 3 bases, in that order; junction bases with no gene match: 4. Germline V gives CDR1 LGHNA, CDR2 YSLEER. CDR3 coding DNA: TGCGCCAGCAGCCAAGATCGTGGGGGGGAAGAGACCCAGTACTTC. Translation: CASSQDRGGEETQYF.

This chain links TRBV5-1 with TRBJ1-4, with D uncertain. Germline V gene lookup returns CDR1 SGHRS and CDR2 YFSETQ. The germline V and J ends were trimmed by 0 bases and 1 base, with 7 bases remaining between them. This CDR3 is 15 amino acids long. CDR3 coding DNA: TGCGCCAGCAGCTTGGAACCAGGAACTAATGAAAAACTGTTTTTT. Translation gives CASSLEPGTNEKLFF. Full variable domain (remainder filled in from reference TRBV5-1 and TRBJ1-4): KAGVTQTPRYLIKTRGQQVTLSCSPISGHRSVSWYQQTPGQGLQFLFEYFSETQRNKGNFPGRFSGRQFSNSRSEMNVSTLELGDSALYLCASSLEPGTNEKLFFGSGTQLSVL.

V is TRBV4-2 and J is TRBJ2-3, with TRBD2 matching 15 bases. The J segment lost 4 bases and the V segment lost 1 base, leaving 0 bases of the junction unmatched. The CDR3 sequence is 16 residues long. In germline, CDR1 is LGHNA, CDR2 YNFKEQ. This CDR3 is CASSQGTSGGADTQYF. The CDR3 region has the DNA TGTGCCAGCAGCCAAGGGACTAGCGGGGGGGCAGATACGCAGTATTTT.

The rearrangement joins TRBV19 to TRBJ2-7; 11 bases line up with TRBD1. Germline lookup yields CDR1 LNHDA and CDR2 SQIVND (reference sequence). The trim removed 9 bases at V and 4 bases at J, leaving 8 bases unmatched. The CDR3 is made up of 14 amino acids. The CDR3 sequence: CASESGQGAYEQYF. The CDR3 bases are TGTGCCAGCGAAAGCGGACAGGGGGCTTACGAGCAGTACTTC. The full variable domain, rest sourced from reference TRBV19 and TRBJ2-7, is DGGITQSPKYLFRKEGQNVTLSCEQNLNHDAMYWYRQDPGQGLRLIYYSQIVNDFQKGDIAEGYSVSREKKESFPLTVTSAQKNPTAFYLCASESGQGAYEQYFGPGTRLTVT.

The chain recombines TRBV5-1 with TRBJ1-6; maybe TRBD1 (5 bases). The germline V gene has CDR1 SGHRS and CDR2 YFSETQ. This CDR3 has 14 amino acids. V lost 4 bases to trimming and J lost 7 bases, with 12 bases between them. The CDR3 DNA is TGCGCCAGCAGCCTACAGACAGAGAATTCACCCCTCCACTTT. As protein: CASSLQTENSPLHF.

The gene calls are TRBV7-2 and TRBJ1-5; D gene uncertain. V was trimmed by 4 bases and J by 4 bases, leaving 5 bases between them. The CDR3 extends over 12 amino acids. Germline lookup yields CDR1 SGHTA and CDR2 FQGNSA. The CDR3 reads CASSSPNQPQHF. For the CDR3, the DNA is TGTGCCAGCAGCTCCCCAAATCAGCCCCAGCATTTT.

CDR3 DNA sequence: TGTGCCAGTAGCTTGTCTAGCGGGGGGGCTAGAGAGACCCAGTACTTC. Its protein is CASSLSSGGARETQYF. The J gene is TRBJ2-5, the V gene TRBV19, with 12 nucleotides matching TRBD2. Germline V gives CDR1 LNHDA, CDR2 SQIVND (reference sequence). V shed 6 bases and J 4 bases; nucleotides not matched to a gene: 9. The CDR3 totals 16 residues. Full variable domain (outside the CDR3, taken from reference TRBV19 and TRBJ2-5): DGGITQSPKYLFRKEGQNVTLSCEQNLNHDAMYWYRQDPGQGLRLIYYSQIVNDFQKGDIAEGYSVSREKKESFPLTVTSAQKNPTAFYLCASSLSSGGARETQYFGPGTRLLVL.

As for this clone: The sample holds other DNA sequences that translate to the same CDR3. This rearrangement joins TRBV30 to TRBJ1-5; 8 bases map to TRBD1. Germline assignment: CDR1 GTSNPN and CDR2 SVGIG (reference sequence). V lost 3 bases, J lost 4 bases, and 5 bases stayed unmatched. This CDR3 region has 14 residues. In DNA form, the CDR3 reads TGTGCCTGGAGCAGGGGGCAAGGGAATCAGCCCCAGCATTTT. Its translation: CAWSRGQGNQPQHF.

Comment on this clone: The sample has other DNA sequences that encode this CDR3 too. The J gene is TRBJ2-5, the V gene TRBV4-1, with D unresolved. The CDR3 runs to 14 residues. V was pared by 1 base and J by 2 bases, with 8 bases between. The germline gives CDR1 MGHRA, CDR2 YSYEKL. The CDR3 protein is CASSQGSGQETQYF. CDR3 sequence (DNA): TGCGCCAGCAGCCAAGGGTCAGGACAAGAGACCCAGTACTTC.

V is TRBV6-1 and J is TRBJ1-2, with TRBD1 matching 8 bases. CDR3 length: 14 residues. Trimming took 3 bases from V and 7 from J; bases not matched to a gene: 7. Germline-derived CDR1 and CDR2 are MNHNS and SASEGT. Here the CDR3 DNA reads TGTGCCAGCAGTGAGGGCAGGGGGCTTCGTGGCTACACCTTC. It codes for CASSEGRGLRGYTF.

V is TRBV5-1 and J is TRBJ2-1; 13 bases align to TRBD2. This CDR3 comprises 16 residues. The V segment lost 5 bases and the J segment 2 bases; nucleotides outside the gene matches: 4. Germline V gene sequence: CDR1 SGHRS, CDR2 YFSETQ. CDR3 protein: CASRLGTSGTYNEQFF. CDR3 DNA sequence: TGCGCCAGCAGACTTGGGACTAGCGGGACCTACAATGAGCAGTTCTTC.

The V call is TRBV4-1, the J call TRBJ2-1; D is undetermined. Germline V gene data show CDR1 as MGHRA and CDR2 as YSYEKL. With 0 bases removed from V and 7 bases from J, the gap between germline ends came to 7 bases. This CDR3 spans 13 amino acids. The CDR3 loop reads CASSQEHPNEQFF. Here the CDR3 DNA reads TGCGCCAGCAGCCAAGAACACCCGAATGAGCAGTTCTTC.

The chain employs TRBV7-2 and TRBJ2-2; 8 nucleotides agree with TRBD2. The CDR3 contains 17 residues. V shed 5 bases and J 0 bases; nucleotides not matched to a gene: 8. Germline V gene data show CDR1 as SGHTA and CDR2 as FQGNSA. The CDR3 protein is CASSPTSGWANTGELFF. The CDR3 bases are TGTGCCAGCAGCCCTACTAGCGGTTGGGCGAACACCGGGGAGCTGTTTTTT.

The rearrangement links TRBV7-3 to TRBJ1-2, with D possibly matching TRBD1 (5 bases). This CDR3 comprises 15 residues. CDR1 is SGHTA, CDR2 FQGTGA, per germline. Trimming pared 0 bases from V and 6 bases from J, leaving 14 bases between. For the CDR3, the DNA is TGTGCCAGCAGCTTAACGGGCAGGGAAGACAATGGCTACACCTTC. Its translation is CASSLTGREDNGYTF.

This clone came up a few times. This chain joins TRBV30 and TRBJ2-3; TRBD1 matches 9 bases. Trimming removed 1 base from V and 6 bases from J; junction bases left unmatched: 8. The CDR3 length is 15 residues. CDR1 and CDR2 from the germline V gene are GTSNPN and SVGIG (reference sequence). The CDR3 DNA reads as TGTGCCTGGAGTGCTCCGGGGACAGGGTCGGATACGCAGTATTTT. Translation: CAWSAPGTGSDTQYF.

The chain recombines TRBV5-4 with TRBJ1-2, with 8 bases lining up with TRBD1. CDR1 is SGHNT and CDR2 is YYREEE in the germline V gene (reference sequence). The CDR3 loop spans 14 amino acids. Trimming removed 3 bases from V and 4 bases from J; junction bases left unmatched: 5. DNA for the CDR3: TGTGCCAGCAGCTATGACAGGGGAACCTATGGCTACACCTTC. This translates into CASSYDRGTYGYTF.

The sample holds one count of this clone. The CDR3 DNA reads TGTGCCAGCAGCCCCTCTTTGTGGGGGGTTGAAGATGGCTACACCTTC. This sequence encodes CASSPSLWGVEDGYTF. The chain is built from TRBV7-8 and TRBJ1-2; TRBD1 might be the D (5 bases). V was shortened by 5 bases and J by 6 bases, with 22 bases between the two germline ends. CDR3 length equals 16 residues. CDR1 and CDR2 (germline): SGHVS, FQNEAQ.

This clone was seen a handful of times. The chain links TRBV30 to TRBJ1-3; no definite D call. CDR1 GTSNPN and CDR2 SVGIG come from the germline V gene (reference sequence). The ends were cut back, 0 bases at V and 2 bases at J, with 5 bases in the middle. This CDR3 is built from 13 residues. The CDR3 is CAWSVSPGNTIYF. The CDR3 DNA is TGTGCCTGGAGTGTAAGCCCTGGAAACACCATATATTTT.

The J gene is TRBJ1-2, the V gene TRBV14; D not certain. There are 11 residues in the CDR3. The V gene's germline CDR1 is SGHDN and CDR2 FVKESK. V gave up 5 bases and J gave up 8 bases, with 9 bases separating them. CDR3 sequence reads: CASSVGLGYTF. The CDR3 DNA is TGTGCCAGCAGCGTGGGCCTCGGCTACACCTTC.

The rearrangement links TRBV4-3 to TRBJ1-1, with D tentatively TRBD1 (6 bases). The V end was cut by 1 base, the J end by 0 bases, with 18 bases between. Germline V CDR1 and CDR2: LGHNA, YSLEER. The CDR3 totals 18 residues. The chain's CDR3 is CASSQALIPGVMNTEAFF. In DNA form, the CDR3 reads TGCGCCAGCAGCCAAGCTTTAATTCCAGGGGTCATGAACACTGAAGCTTTCTTT.

This chain links TRBV5-4 with TRBJ2-1; tentative D call: TRBD2 (6 bases). The length of the CDR3 is 15 residues. From germline, CDR1 is SGHNT and CDR2 YYREEE (reference sequence). V lost 3 bases and J lost 0, with 10 bases in between. The CDR3 is CASSWDGSSYNEQFF. CDR3 coding DNA: TGTGCCAGCAGCTGGGACGGGAGCTCCTACAATGAGCAGTTCTTC.

Only one count was recorded for this clone. The chain recombines TRBV7-9 with TRBJ2-3; possible D gene TRBD1, 5 bases. Germline values: CDR1 SEHNR, CDR2 FQNEAQ (reference sequence). Trimming shortened V by 1 base and J by 4 bases, and 6 bases separated the two germline ends. This CDR3 spans 13 amino acids. The CDR3 region is CASSLVGADTQYF. In nucleotides, the CDR3 is TGTGCCAGCAGCTTAGTAGGGGCAGATACGCAGTATTTT.

This clone was observed a few times. This rearrangement joins TRBV12-5 to TRBJ1-6, with a tentative D call TRBD1 (6 bases). The CDR3 is 16 residues long. V was pared by 1 base and J by 9 bases, with 16 bases between. Germline V CDR1 and CDR2: LGHNT, FRNRAP. CDR3 DNA sequence: TGTGCTAGTGGTTTGGGAACCGGGACATTAGGTTCACCCCTCCACTTT. Protein product: CASGLGTGTLGSPLHF.

This rearrangement joins TRBV5-1 to TRBJ1-3; D is possibly TRBD1 (6 bases). Trimming removed 4 bases at V and 0 bases at J, with 8 bases between. CDR3 length equals 14 residues. In germline, CDR1 is SGHRS, CDR2 YFSETQ. CDR3 loop: CASSADSSGNTIYF. CDR3 DNA: TGCGCCAGCAGCGCGGACAGCTCTGGAAACACCATATATTTT.

V usage is TRBV10-3 and J usage is TRBJ1-1; 8 nucleotides line up with TRBD1. With 3 bases clipped from V and 4 bases from J, the junction kept 7 bases outside the gene matches. CDR1 is ENHRY, CDR2 SYGVKD, per germline. The CDR3 spans 15 residues. CDR3 region: CAISETQGAVTEAFF. CDR3 sequence (DNA): TGTGCCATCAGTGAAACGCAGGGGGCAGTCACTGAAGCTTTCTTT.

Only one count was recorded for this clone. The chain couples TRBV6-5 to TRBJ2-4, with 10 bases fitting TRBD2. The germline V gene has CDR1 MNHEY and CDR2 SVGAGI. J gave up 6 bases and V 4 bases, and 9 bases lay outside the gene matches. CDR3 length equals 16 residues. This CDR3 reads CASSSRLAGGGNIQYF. Written as DNA, the CDR3 is TGTGCCAGCAGTTCCCGACTAGCGGGTGGAGGAAACATTCAGTACTTC.